A single sample is the source of the 29 T cell receptor beta chains below, sequenced in a study of T cells in Graves' hyperthyroidism and ophthalmopathy. RNA transcripts were the template for amplifying TCR beta CDR3 regions. Primed by the HTBI set, a first-round RT-PCR was run on the TCR CDR3. TCRdb ran MiXCR on the multiplex PCR reads and lists one entry per CDR3 protein. The sample includes fewer than 650,000 distinct CDR3 sequences, about 15% seen only once; the top ten take about 3.9%. Sequencing was carried out using blood. These TCRs come from a woman between 40 and 55 years old with Graves' ophthalmopathy.

This clonotype has a count of ten or more. This chain links TRBV20-1 with TRBJ1-1; no clear D. Germline loops: CDR1 DFQATT, CDR2 SNEGSKA (reference sequence). V dropped 0 bases and J dropped 4 bases, with 18 bases sitting between them. The CDR3 runs 16 residues. This chain's CDR3 is CSARDPGIPPGTEAFF. CDR3 in DNA: TGCAGTGCTAGAGATCCGGGAATCCCCCCAGGCACTGAAGCTTTCTTT.

This clonotype was found many times. The J gene is TRBJ2-5, the V gene TRBV11-2; 13 bases are shared with TRBD2. Trimming took 5 bases from V and 5 from J; bases not matched to a gene: 11. The CDR3 extends over 17 amino acids. Germline V gene data show CDR1 as SGHAT and CDR2 as FQNNGV. For the CDR3, the DNA is TGTGCCAGCAGCCGGAATCCGGGACTAGCGGGAAAGGAGACCCAGTACTTC. The encoded protein is CASSRNPGLAGKETQYF.

J is TRBJ1-5 and V is TRBV27; D not certain. Trimming left V 5 bases short and J 0 bases short, with 11 bases between. This CDR3 comprises 15 residues. Germline V gene sequence: CDR1 MNHEY, CDR2 SMNVEV (reference sequence). The CDR3 reads CASSKAGNSNQPQHF. CDR3 DNA: TGTGCCAGCAGTAAGGCGGGGAATAGCAATCAGCCCCAGCATTTT.

The chain recombines TRBV11-2 with TRBJ2-7; possibly TRBD1 for D (5 bases). Between the trimmed V and J ends, which lost 2 bases and 2 bases, there was a span of 10 bases. Germline CDR1 reads SGHAT; CDR2 reads FQNNGV. The CDR3 runs to 14 residues. The CDR3 coding sequence is TGTGCCAGCAGCTTATCAGAACAGGCCTACGAGCAGTACTTC. Its protein is CASSLSEQAYEQYF.

The rearrangement joins TRBV5-6 to TRBJ1-5, with 7 bases fitting TRBD1. The CDR3 length is 13 residues. Germline trimming cut 6 bases from V and 7 bases from J; bases unmatched to any gene: 7. The germline gives CDR1 SGHDT, CDR2 YYEEEE. CDR3 amino acids: CASTHQGGQPQHF. CDR3 nucleotides: TGTGCCAGCACCCACCAGGGGGGACAGCCCCAGCATTTT. The full variable domain, in which reference TRBV5-6 and TRBJ1-5 provide the parts outside the CDR3, is DAGVTQSPTHLIKTRGQQVTLRCSPKSGHDTVSWYQQALGQGPQFIFQYYEEEERQRGNFPDRFSGHQFPNYSSELNVNALLLGDSALYLCASTHQGGQPQHFGDGTRLSIL.

This clonotype was counted a single time. V usage is TRBV19 and J usage is TRBJ1-5; D gene ambiguous. CDR1 LNHDA and CDR2 SQIVND come from the germline V gene (reference sequence). The CDR3 consists of 14 residues. With 3 bases removed from V and 2 bases from J, the gap between germline ends came to 8 bases. CDR3 coding DNA: TGTGCCAGTAGTATGTGGGGAGGCAATCAGCCCCAGCATTTT. This gives the protein CASSMWGGNQPQHF.

This clonotype was seen ten or more times. V gene TRBV4-2 combines with J gene TRBJ2-7; D may correspond to TRBD1 or TRBD2 (5 bases each). The V end was cut by 0 bases, the J end by 6 bases, with 9 bases between. The length of the CDR3 is 13 residues. The V gene's germline CDR1 is LGHNA and CDR2 YNFKEQ. The CDR3 sequence: CASSQDGGSEQYF. The CDR3 region has the DNA TGTGCCAGCAGCCAAGATGGGGGAAGCGAGCAGTACTTC.

This clonotype occurred many times. V and J are TRBV28 and TRBJ1-1, with a weak D call TRBD1 (6 bases). Germline V gene lookup returns CDR1 MDHEN and CDR2 SYDVKM. V was trimmed by 3 bases and J by 9 bases, leaving 11 bases between them. The CDR3 runs to 12 residues. DNA of the CDR3: TGTGCCAGCAGTTTTCTCGGGACACAAGCTTTCTTT. Translation: CASSFLGTQAFF. Drawing the rest from reference TRBV28 and TRBJ1-1, the complete variable domain is DVKVTQSSRYLVKRTGEKVFLECVQDMDHENMFWYRQDPGLGLRLIYFSYDVKMKEKGDIPEGYSVSREKKERFSLILESASTNQTSMYLCASSFLGTQAFFGQGTRLTVV.

The chain is built from TRBV19 and TRBJ1-2; the D gene is possibly TRBD1 (6 bases). Deletions cut 8 bases from V and 1 base from J, with 14 bases between. Germline V lookup: CDR1 LNHDA, CDR2 SQIVND (reference sequence). The CDR3 sequence is 14 residues long. CDR3 in amino acids: CASGLQGGNYGYTF. DNA for the CDR3: TGTGCCAGTGGTTTACAGGGAGGTAACTATGGCTACACCTTC.

This clonotype came up many times. CDR3 DNA: TGTGCCAGCACCCCCGGACAGGCCTCCTACGAGCAGTACTTC. Its translation: CASTPGQASYEQYF. The chain joins TRBV12-3 or TRBV12-4 to TRBJ2-7; 7 bases are shared with TRBD1. The CDR3 is 14 amino acids. V gave up 7 bases and J gave up 0 bases; unmatched junction bases: 6.

Ten or more counts support this clonotype. CDR3 nucleotide sequence: TGTGCCAGCAGTTGGGGGGTGAGGGACGGCAATCAGCCCCAGCATTTT. Translating it yields CASSWGVRDGNQPQHF. The V and J genes are TRBV2 and TRBJ1-5; a weak D match, TRBD1 (5 bases). The CDR3 length is 16 residues. The V end lost 5 bases, the J end lost 2 bases, and 16 bases lay between the germline ends. CDR1 and CDR2 from the germline V gene are SNHLY and FYNNEI.

This clonotype was found many times. The chain combines TRBV28 with TRBJ1-5; unclear D gene. There are 16 residues in the CDR3. Germline-derived CDR1 and CDR2 are MDHEN and SYDVKM. V lost 2 bases to trimming and J lost 7 bases, with 18 bases between them. The chain's CDR3 is CASSLRVLGSLQPQHF. CDR3 DNA: TGTGCCAGCAGTTTAAGGGTATTGGGATCCCTACAGCCCCAGCATTTT.

This rearrangement joins TRBV6-1 to TRBJ2-7, with 12 bases aligning to TRBD1. Germline CDR1 reads MNHNS; CDR2 reads SASEGT. The CDR3 consists of 16 residues. V was pared by 5 bases and J by 2 bases, with 7 bases of the junction left unmatched. Written as DNA, the CDR3 is TGTGCCAGCAGTCGAGGGACAGGGGGCGAACCCTACGAGCAGTACTTC. It is translated as CASSRGTGGEPYEQYF.

CDR3 DNA sequence: TGTGCCAGCAGTTCGGCCAGGGACAATGAGCAGTTCTTC. Protein product: CASSSARDNEQFF. The rearrangement links TRBV6-2 or TRBV6-3 to TRBJ2-1; D is perhaps TRBD1 (5 bases). V lost 4 bases to trimming and J lost 5 bases, with 9 bases between them. Germline-derived CDR1 and CDR2 are MNHEY and SVGEGT. The CDR3 covers 13 residues.

This clonotype has a count of ten or more. The chain joins TRBV10-3 to TRBJ2-3; D remains unclear. CDR3 length: 15 residues. V lost 2 bases and J lost 5, with 14 bases in between. Looked up from germline, CDR1 is ENHRY and CDR2 is SYGVKD. The CDR3: CAISETASVVDTQYF. DNA of the CDR3: TGTGCCATCAGTGAGACGGCGTCCGTGGTAGATACGCAGTATTTT.

This clonotype was detected many times. The chain is built from TRBV28 and TRBJ2-7; the match to TRBD2 covers 9 bases. The junction had 4 bases not matched to a gene; V was cut back by 5 bases and J by 2 bases. The CDR3 length is 14 residues. The germline gives CDR1 MDHEN, CDR2 SYDVKM. CDR3 protein: CASSPGGRAYEQYF. CDR3 bases: TGTGCCAGCAGTCCGGGCGGGAGGGCCTACGAGCAGTACTTC.

This clonotype was seen at least ten times. This sequence joins TRBV12-5 and TRBJ1-1, with TRBD1 identical over 10 bases. The CDR3 extends over 16 amino acids. Germline V gene sequence: CDR1 LGHNT, CDR2 FRNRAP. The ends lost 5 bases at V and 3 bases at J; junction bases unmatched: 9. CDR3 residues: CASGPDRGRGYTEAFF. As DNA, the CDR3 is TGTGCTAGTGGTCCCGACAGGGGGCGAGGATACACTGAAGCTTTCTTT.

This clonotype was seen ten or more times. J is TRBJ1-5 and V is TRBV10-3, with D perhaps matching TRBD1 (5 bases). Germline CDR1 is ENHRY and CDR2 is SYGVKD. This CDR3 region has 12 residues. Trimming stripped 10 bases from V and 7 bases from J, with 14 bases between. Written as DNA, the CDR3 is TGTGCCACATGGGGGGTTGGCCAGCCCCAGCATTTT. This sequence encodes CATWGVGQPQHF.

This clonotype showed up many times. The V gene is TRBV19, the J gene TRBJ1-2; the D gene is possibly TRBD1 (5 bases). The V end lost 6 bases, the J end lost 6 bases, and 20 bases lay between the germline ends. Germline values: CDR1 LNHDA, CDR2 SQIVND (reference sequence). The CDR3 loop spans 15 amino acids. The DNA of the CDR3 is TGTGCCAGTAGACCCACCAGGAGGGGAACTGATGGCTACACCTTC. Translated, it gives CASRPTRRGTDGYTF.

The chain has TRBV7-6 and TRBJ2-7; 11 bases are a match to TRBD2. The J segment lost 2 bases and the V segment lost 5 bases, leaving 5 bases of the junction unmatched. Looked up from germline, CDR1 is SGHVS and CDR2 is FNYEAQ. This CDR3 region has 15 residues. The CDR3 reads CASSRTSGPTYEQYF. For the CDR3, the DNA is TGTGCCAGCAGCCGGACTAGCGGGCCCACCTACGAGCAGTACTTC.

Many counts were recorded for this clonotype. The gene calls are TRBV27 and TRBJ2-7, with 9 bases lining up with TRBD2. The CDR3 is 17 amino acids. Germline CDR1 MNHEY, CDR2 SMNVEV (reference sequence). V dropped 5 bases and J dropped 7; count of bases not matched to a gene: 18. The CDR3, as DNA: TGTGCCAGCAGTCCCGCCCTGATTAGCGGGAGAGTGGGGGAGCAGTACTTC. Its protein product is CASSPALISGRVGEQYF.

This clonotype was picked up many times. The chain uses TRBV29-1 and TRBJ2-7; D remains unclear. Per the germline V gene, CDR1 is SQVTM and CDR2 is ANQGSEA. V was pared by 0 bases and J by 1 base, with 13 bases between. This CDR3 has 15 amino acids. CDR3 DNA sequence: TGCAGCGTTGAAGATCCCGACACTTCTTCCTACGAGCAGTACTTC. Protein product: CSVEDPDTSSYEQYF.

This clonotype has more than one count but fewer than ten. The chain employs TRBV29-1 and TRBJ1-1; TRBD1 is a possible D gene (5 bases). CDR1 SQVTM and CDR2 ANQGSEA come from the germline V gene. V gave up 7 bases and J gave up 1 base, with 10 bases separating them. The CDR3 has 12 amino acids. The CDR3: CSGGLPNTEAFF. In DNA, the CDR3 is TGCAGCGGGGGACTCCCGAACACTGAAGCTTTCTTT.

Only a few counts were recorded for this clonotype. The chain employs TRBV20-1 and TRBJ2-7; no clear D gene. The CDR3 runs to 16 residues. V lost 7 bases to trimming and J lost 3 bases, with 25 bases between them. The V gene's germline CDR1 is DFQATT and CDR2 SNEGSKA (reference sequence). CDR3 coding DNA: TGCAGTGGATCCCCTTCTCCCCGGGCCGCCCACTACGAGCAGTACTTC. It is translated as CSGSPSPRAAHYEQYF.

This clonotype appeared a few times. The chain has TRBV10-3 and TRBJ2-1; tentative D call: TRBD2 (6 bases). V was shortened by 8 bases and J by 6 bases, with 20 bases between the two germline ends. The V gene's germline CDR1 is ENHRY and CDR2 SYGVKD. The CDR3 consists of 15 residues. CDR3 protein: CAILDGSGLGNEQFF. In nucleotides, the CDR3 is TGTGCCATCCTGGACGGGAGCGGCTTGGGCAATGAGCAGTTCTTC.

This clonotype was seen many times. V and J are TRBV12-3 or TRBV12-4 and TRBJ2-2; 8 positions match TRBD1. Losses at the gene ends were 4 bases for V and 4 bases for J; bases not matched to a gene: 5. CDR3 length equals 15 residues. Written as DNA, the CDR3 is TGTGCCAGCAGTTCTGTGACAGGGGTCACCGGGGAGCTGTTTTTT. Translated: CASSSVTGVTGELFF.

A few counts support this clonotype. The J gene is TRBJ2-4, the V gene TRBV20-1; a possible D gene is TRBD2 (6 bases). The V end was cut by 6 bases, the J end by 1 base, with 10 bases between. Germline assignment: CDR1 DFQATT and CDR2 SNEGSKA (reference sequence). The CDR3 sequence is 13 residues long. In nucleotides, the CDR3 is TGCAGTGCCTTGGAGGGGGCCAAAAACATTCAGTACTTC. This translates into CSALEGAKNIQYF.

This clonotype was picked up many times. This chain connects TRBV7-8 to TRBJ1-1; perhaps TRBD1 as D (6 bases). The CDR3 is made up of 16 amino acids. Germline values: CDR1 SGHVS, CDR2 FQNEAQ. With 1 base removed from V and 4 bases from J, the gap between germline ends came to 16 bases. Here the CDR3 reads CASSLDRVGMGTEAFF. CDR3 in DNA: TGTGCCAGCAGCTTAGACAGGGTTGGTATGGGCACTGAAGCTTTCTTT.

This clonotype was counted many times. The chain couples TRBV6-1 to TRBJ1-3; D remains unclear. The germline V gene has CDR1 MNHNS and CDR2 SASEGT. The CDR3 spans 13 residues. V lost 7 bases, J lost 4 bases, and 11 bases lay in between. The CDR3 DNA sequence: TGTGCCAGCATCCCGGGTCGGGGAAACACCATATATTTT. This gives the protein CASIPGRGNTIYF.